The 24 T cell receptor beta chains in this list originate from one sample, sequenced in a study of shared clonotypes between healthy human individuals. Measured with immunoSEQ multiplex PCR; TCRdb has only the in-frame clones, and not every one. The table includes 1,100,000 or so clones, more than 75% detected once. The sequencing sample was made of memory CD4+ T cells from PBMCs. Regarding subset: CD45RA-negative fraction. These receptors all come from a man aged 18 to 29 in good health. Some clones in this sample may be carry-over from other donors' samples.

This clone was picked up a small number of times. The chain has TRBV27 and TRBJ1-2, with D uncertain. Germline CDR1 MNHEY, CDR2 SMNVEV (reference sequence). With 6 bases removed from V and 6 bases from J, the gap between germline ends came to 20 bases. The CDR3 covers 15 residues. CDR3 amino acids: CASRLNGRIYNGYTF. The CDR3 bases are TGTGCCAGCAGACTAAATGGGCGGATTTACAATGGCTACACCTTC.

This clone was counted between two and nine times. The chain uses TRBV19 and TRBJ1-1, with 8 bases lining up with TRBD1. Per germline, CDR1 LNHDA and CDR2 SQIVND (reference sequence). The CDR3 consists of 14 residues. V trimming: 4 bases; J trimming: 0 bases; junction bases outside the gene matches: 1. The DNA for the CDR3 is TGTGCCAGTAGTAGACAGGGGATGAACACTGAAGCTTTCTTT. Its protein is CASSRQGMNTEAFF. The full variable domain, in which reference TRBV19 and TRBJ1-1 provide the parts outside the CDR3, is DGGITQSPKYLFRKEGQNVTLSCEQNLNHDAMYWYRQDPGQGLRLIYYSQIVNDFQKGDIAEGYSVSREKKESFPLTVTSAQKNPTAFYLCASSRQGMNTEAFFGQGTRLTVV.

The CDR3 DNA reads TGCGCCAGCAGCTCGGGACTAGCGCCTTCCTACGAGCAGTACTTC. Protein product: CASSSGLAPSYEQYF. The chain recombines TRBV5-1 with TRBJ2-7, with TRBD2 matching 10 bases. Germline V gene data show CDR1 as SGHRS and CDR2 as YFSETQ. The V and J ends lost 3 bases and 1 base, in that order; junction bases with no gene match: 4. The CDR3 has 15 residues.

This clone was detected a few times. The chain employs TRBV7-7 and TRBJ2-5; TRBD2 aligns across 16 bases. V was pared by 5 bases and J by 5 bases, with 5 bases of the junction left unmatched. Germline assignment: CDR1 SSHAT and CDR2 FNYEAQ (reference sequence). The CDR3 loop spans 16 amino acids. For the CDR3, the DNA is TGTGCCAGCAGCATGCAGGGACTAGCGGGAGGGGAGACCCAGTACTTC. Translation: CASSMQGLAGGETQYF.

This rearrangement joins TRBV28 to TRBJ1-3, with D unclear. With 4 bases removed from V and 0 bases from J, the gap between germline ends came to 7 bases. Germline CDR1 MDHEN, CDR2 SYDVKM. This CDR3 is built from 14 residues. CDR3 amino acids: CASSSSISGNTIYF. For the CDR3, the DNA is TGTGCCAGCAGTTCCTCGATCTCTGGAAACACCATATATTTT.

The chain carries TRBV28 and TRBJ1-2, with D unresolved. The V and J ends lost 7 bases and 7 bases respectively, with 10 bases between them. The CDR3 is 11 residues long. Germline CDR1 and CDR2: MDHEN and SYDVKM. The CDR3 DNA sequence: TGTGCCAGCAAAACGTACGGTGGCTACACCTTC. This encodes CASKTYGGYTF.

This clone appeared once. The J gene is TRBJ1-1, the V gene TRBV2; D remains ambiguous. Germline values: CDR1 SNHLY, CDR2 FYNNEI. V lost 1 base and J lost 3, with 9 bases in between. CDR3 length: 14 amino acids. The CDR3 DNA follows: TGTGCCAGCAGTGAAGGACCCCTAGACACTGAAGCTTTCTTT. Translated, it gives CASSEGPLDTEAFF.

DNA of the CDR3: TGTGCCAGCAGCTTGGCCAACATACAAGAGACCCAGTACTTC. Protein product: CASSLANIQETQYF. V and J are TRBV5-4 and TRBJ2-5; D not resolved. V shed 0 bases and J shed 2 bases, with 8 bases lying between them. CDR1 is SGHNT and CDR2 is YYREEE in the germline V gene (reference sequence). This CDR3 region has 14 residues.

Only a few counts were recorded for this clone. The V gene is TRBV21-1, the J gene TRBJ1-1; TRBD1 is taken as the D call from the table, unchecked against the DNA. TRBV21-1 is deemed a pseudogene. CDR3 size: 17 residues. The CDR3 bases are TGTGCCAGCAGCAAAATCACAGGGGGCGTAGACAACACTGAAGCTTTCTTT. This gives the protein CASSKITGGVDNTEAFF.

This clone was observed at least ten times. This chain uses TRBV6-1 with TRBJ1-2; D may be TRBD1 (6 bases). The germline CDR1 and CDR2 sequences are MNHNS and SASEGT. The CDR3 contains 15 residues. V was pared by 0 bases and J by 5 bases, with 13 bases between. CDR3 sequence reads: CASSEALQGRYGYTF. As DNA, the CDR3 is TGTGCCAGCAGTGAAGCGCTTCAGGGGAGGTATGGCTACACCTTC.

This clone was recorded once. The rearrangement joins TRBV4-2 to TRBJ1-3, with TRBD1 as a possible D gene (6 bases). Germline V gene data show CDR1 as LGHNA and CDR2 as YNFKEQ. The V end lost 1 base, the J end lost 4 bases, and 14 bases lay between the germline ends. The CDR3 covers 16 residues. CDR3 nucleotides: TGTGCCAGCAGCCAAGGGGGGGCAGGGTTCGGAAACACCATATATTTT. Amino acid sequence: CASSQGGAGFGNTIYF.

The CDR3 loop is CASSLYAGRGTEAFF. As DNA, the CDR3 is TGTGCCAGCAGCTTGTACGCAGGGAGAGGCACTGAAGCTTTCTTT. The chain combines TRBV5-6 with TRBJ1-1; perhaps TRBD1 as D (5 bases). CDR1 and CDR2 from the germline V gene are SGHDT and YYEEEE. The CDR3 totals 15 residues. V dropped 1 base and J dropped 4 bases, with 14 bases sitting between them. Full variable domain (outside the CDR3, taken from reference TRBV5-6 and TRBJ1-1): DAGVTQSPTHLIKTRGQQVTLRCSPKSGHDTVSWYQQALGQGPQFIFQYYEEEERQRGNFPDRFSGHQFPNYSSELNVNALLLGDSALYLCASSLYAGRGTEAFFGQGTRLTVV.

The chain carries TRBV28 and TRBJ2-6; no clear D gene. There are 16 residues in the CDR3. V dropped 8 bases and J dropped 0 bases, with 14 bases sitting between them. Germline V gene lookup returns CDR1 MDHEN and CDR2 SYDVKM. The CDR3 is CASGPSKASGANVLTF. The CDR3 coding sequence is TGTGCCAGCGGACCTTCTAAGGCCTCTGGGGCCAACGTCCTGACTTTC.

The rearrangement links TRBV5-4 to TRBJ1-1; D may be TRBD1 (5 bases). Germline lookup yields CDR1 SGHNT and CDR2 YYREEE (reference sequence). Between the trimmed V and J ends, which lost 10 bases and 3 bases, there was a span of 16 bases. The CDR3 is made up of 13 amino acids. The CDR3 loop reads CAWSPTEHTEAFF. DNA for the CDR3: TGTGCCTGGTCTCCGACAGAGCACACTGAAGCTTTCTTT.

V gene TRBV5-8 combines with J gene TRBJ2-2, with D perhaps TRBD2 (6 bases). The germline V gene encodes CDR1 SGHTS and CDR2 YDEGEE. Trimming removed 0 bases at V and 9 bases at J, with 24 bases between. This CDR3 has 18 residues. This CDR3 is CASSLVEGGLPAGRELFF. CDR3 DNA: TGTGCCAGCAGCTTGGTGGAGGGTGGATTACCGGCGGGCAGGGAGCTGTTTTTT.

This clone appeared once. This chain uses TRBV7-2 with TRBJ2-5; D remains unclear. This CDR3 contains 14 residues. V was trimmed by 1 base and J by 0 bases, leaving 6 bases between them. Germline assignment: CDR1 SGHTA and CDR2 FQGNSA. The CDR3, as DNA: TGTGCCAGCAGCTTAGGCATGCACCAAGAGACCCAGTACTTC. It yields the protein CASSLGMHQETQYF.

This clone has only a few counts. V is TRBV28 and J is TRBJ2-6; D remains ambiguous. The ends were cut back, 5 bases at V and 4 bases at J, with 9 bases in the middle. Looked up from germline, CDR1 is MDHEN and CDR2 is SYDVKM. The CDR3 has 14 residues. The CDR3 region is CASSPDSGANVLTF. CDR3 sequence (DNA): TGTGCCAGCAGTCCCGATTCCGGGGCCAACGTCCTGACTTTC.

The chain has TRBV7-3 and TRBJ2-5; D call uncertain. The CDR3 sequence is 15 residues long. In germline, CDR1 is SGHTA, CDR2 FQGTGA. V lost 3 bases, J lost 7 bases, and 18 bases lay in between. As DNA, the CDR3 is TGTGCCAGCAGCTTTTCTGCTGGGGTGGAAGGGACCCAGTACTTC. Protein: CASSFSAGVEGTQYF.

The chain recombines TRBV7-3 with TRBJ2-1; possibly TRBD2 for D (5 bases). This CDR3 spans 18 amino acids. Germline CDR1 is SGHTA and CDR2 is FQGTGA. V lost 5 bases and J lost 0, with 20 bases in between. The CDR3 sequence is CASSPTRTGRGSYNEQFF. CDR3 nucleotide sequence: TGTGCCAGCAGCCCCACTCGGACGGGCCGGGGCTCCTACAATGAGCAGTTCTTC.

This chain joins TRBV28 and TRBJ2-7; TRBD2 matches at 9 bases. The CDR3 spans 13 residues. Germline V gives CDR1 MDHEN, CDR2 SYDVKM. Losses at the gene ends were 5 bases for V and 11 bases for J; bases not matched to a gene: 10. The DNA for the CDR3 is TGTGCCAGCAGTCCCGTGGGGCGGGAGGGAGAGTACTTC. Translation gives CASSPVGREGEYF.

The J gene is TRBJ2-1, the V gene TRBV4-2, with 15 bases lining up with TRBD2. The trim removed 2 bases at V and 8 bases at J, leaving 16 bases unmatched. The germline V gene encodes CDR1 LGHNA and CDR2 YNFKEQ. The CDR3 length is 20 residues. The CDR3 sequence: CASSQYRGTSGGPPPHEQFF. CDR3 sequence (DNA): TGTGCCAGCAGCCAATACCGGGGGACTAGCGGGGGGCCTCCGCCACATGAGCAGTTCTTC.

J is TRBJ2-7 and V is TRBV6-6; D remains unclear. Trimming stripped 4 bases from V and 3 bases from J, with 7 bases between. Germline loops: CDR1 MNHNY, CDR2 SVGAGI (reference sequence). The CDR3 is made up of 12 amino acids. CDR3 bases: TGTGCCAGCAGTTCCCCATTCTACGAGCAGTACTTC. This encodes CASSSPFYEQYF.

The chain couples TRBV28 to TRBJ2-2, with D perhaps matching TRBD2 (6 bases). Germline values: CDR1 MDHEN, CDR2 SYDVKM. V shed 6 bases and J shed 3 bases, with 17 bases lying between them. This CDR3 is built from 16 residues. CDR3 sequence reads: CASSPFRRADTGELFF. As DNA, the CDR3 is TGTGCCAGCAGCCCCTTTCGGAGGGCGGACACCGGGGAGCTGTTTTTT. Full variable domain (outside the CDR3, taken from reference TRBV28 and TRBJ2-2): DVKVTQSSRYLVKRTGEKVFLECVQDMDHENMFWYRQDPGLGLRLIYFSYDVKMKEKGDIPEGYSVSREKKERFSLILESASTNQTSMYLCASSPFRRADTGELFFGEGSRLTVL.

This chain joins TRBV6-1 and TRBJ2-3; D tentatively fits TRBD1 or TRBD2 (5 bases each). CDR3 size: 14 residues. The germline V gene encodes CDR1 MNHNS and CDR2 SASEGT. The ends were cut back, 2 bases at V and 11 bases at J, with 17 bases in the middle. CDR3 sequence: CASSELSGPGGQYF. The CDR3 region has the DNA TGTGCCAGCAGTGAATTGTCGGGGCCTGGGGGGCAGTATTTT.